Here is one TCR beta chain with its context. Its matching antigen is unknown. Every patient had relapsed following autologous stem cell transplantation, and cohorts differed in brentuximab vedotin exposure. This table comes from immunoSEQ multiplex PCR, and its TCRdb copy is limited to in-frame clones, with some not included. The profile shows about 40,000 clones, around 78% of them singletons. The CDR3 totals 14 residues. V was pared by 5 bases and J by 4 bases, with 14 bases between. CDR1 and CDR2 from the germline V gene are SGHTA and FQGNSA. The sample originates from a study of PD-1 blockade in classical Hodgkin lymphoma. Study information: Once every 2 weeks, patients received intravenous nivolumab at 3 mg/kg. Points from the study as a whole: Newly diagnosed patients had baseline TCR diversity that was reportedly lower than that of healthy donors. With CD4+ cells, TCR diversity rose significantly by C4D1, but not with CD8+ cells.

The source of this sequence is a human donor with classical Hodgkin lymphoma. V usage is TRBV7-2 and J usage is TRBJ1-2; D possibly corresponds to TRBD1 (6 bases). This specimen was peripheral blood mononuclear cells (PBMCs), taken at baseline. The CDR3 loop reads CASSPERGGYGYTF. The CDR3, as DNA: TGTGCCAGCAGCCCAGAGAGGGGGGGCTATGGCTACACCTTC.